This TCR beta chain emerged from a study of tumor-infiltrating lymphocytes in primary liver carcinoma. Study background: Patients were both men and women, whose ages ran from 30 to 69 years. Stage T1-T3 N0M0 tumors spanned about 4.2 to 10 cm. Roughly 3.65 to 7.5 million productive TCRbeta reads came from each sample, comparable across tissue types.

Starting material for RNA and DNA co-extraction consisted of about 17-31 mg of unsorted bulk tissue. Per the germline V gene, CDR1 is MDHEN and CDR2 is SYDVKM. Trimming at V came to 8 bases and at J to 5 bases, leaving 6 bases not matched to a gene. The CDR3 loop spans 13 amino acids. Researchers generated TCR beta cDNA from approximately 520 ng of total RNA, relying on a constant-region primer. Three-round nested multiplex PCR performed with slightly modified ARM-PCR produced the TCR beta libraries. Researchers ran the first two PCR rounds for about 11 cycles each with TRBV1-TRBV30 forward primers and a C-beta reverse primer. TCRdb reprocessed the multiplex PCR reads via MiXCR and lists one record per CDR3 protein. The sample records approximately 92,000 distinct CDR3 sequences, around 70% being singletons.

The rearrangement links TRBV28 to TRBJ1-1, with TRBD1 matching over 9 bases. This TCR came from a man in his forties with primary liver carcinoma and hepatitis B virus infection. Material for sequencing was tumor-adjacent normal liver tissue. The CDR3 loop reads CASGGQGETEAFF. CDR3 DNA sequence: TGTGCCAGCGGGGGACAGGGCGAAACTGAAGCTTTCTTT. The full variable domain, with the rest looked up from reference TRBV28 and TRBJ1-1, is DVKVTQSSRYLVKRTGEKVFLECVQDMDHENMFWYRQDPGLGLRLIYFSYDVKMKEKGDIPEGYSVSREKKERFSLILESASTNQTSMYLCASGGQGETEAFFGQGTRLTVV.